This paragraph reports one T cell receptor beta chain. Its antigen is not known. The V gene end was trimmed by 10 bases and the J gene end by 4 bases; junction bases not matched to a gene: 8. The germline V gene has CDR1 MDHEN and CDR2 SYDVKM. This CDR3 has 13 residues. The data originate from a study of a mutant IDH1 vaccine in newly diagnosed glioma. Study in general: At week 35 came visit V12, and visit V13 followed at week 47. Study results and caveats: Altogether, roughly 93% of patients exhibited vaccine-induced immune responses.

Using immunoSEQ multiplex PCR, the repertoire was profiled, and TCRdb retains in-frame clones only, with some absent. The sample gives tens of thousands of clones, roughly 81% of which show up once; about 4.9% is in the top ten. The sample's time point: week 35, safety follow-up. What each vaccine dose contained was 300 ug of mutant IDH1 20-mer peptide, accompanied by topical imiquimod. The source of this sequence is a man aged 40-50 years with glioma. The genes are TRBV28 and TRBJ1-2, with 8 bases matching TRBD1. Sequencing used PBMCs, obtained from a glioma patient whose treatment included an IDH1 peptide vaccine. This CDR3 is CATMTGDGYGYTF. The CDR3 DNA is TGTGCCACCATGACAGGGGACGGCTATGGCTACACCTTC.